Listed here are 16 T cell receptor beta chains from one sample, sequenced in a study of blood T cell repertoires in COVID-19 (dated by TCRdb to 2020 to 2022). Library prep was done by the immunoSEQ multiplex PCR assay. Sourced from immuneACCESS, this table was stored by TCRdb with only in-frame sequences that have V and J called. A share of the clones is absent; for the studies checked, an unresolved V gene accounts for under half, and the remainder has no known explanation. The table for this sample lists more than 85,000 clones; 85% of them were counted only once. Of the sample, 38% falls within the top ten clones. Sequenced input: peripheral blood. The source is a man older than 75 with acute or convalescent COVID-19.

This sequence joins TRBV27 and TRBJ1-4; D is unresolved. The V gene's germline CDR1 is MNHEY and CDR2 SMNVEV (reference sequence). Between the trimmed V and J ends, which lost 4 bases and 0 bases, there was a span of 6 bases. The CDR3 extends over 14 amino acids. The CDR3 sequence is CASSSLATNEKLFF. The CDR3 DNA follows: TGTGCCAGCAGTTCCCTTGCAACTAATGAAAAACTGTTTTTT.

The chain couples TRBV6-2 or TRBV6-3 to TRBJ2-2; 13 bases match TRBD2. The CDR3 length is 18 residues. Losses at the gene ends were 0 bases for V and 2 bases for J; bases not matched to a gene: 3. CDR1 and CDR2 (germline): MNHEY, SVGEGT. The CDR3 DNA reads TGTGCCAGCAGTTACTCAGGGACTAGCGGGGTAAACACCGGGGAGCTGTTTTTT. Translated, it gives CASSYSGTSGVNTGELFF.

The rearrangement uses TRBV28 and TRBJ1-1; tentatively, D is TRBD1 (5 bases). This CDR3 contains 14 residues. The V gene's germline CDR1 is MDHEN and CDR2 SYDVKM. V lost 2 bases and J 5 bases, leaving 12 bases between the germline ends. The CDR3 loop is CASSLRREGTEAFF. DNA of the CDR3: TGTGCCAGCAGTTTACGACGGGAGGGGACTGAAGCTTTCTTT.

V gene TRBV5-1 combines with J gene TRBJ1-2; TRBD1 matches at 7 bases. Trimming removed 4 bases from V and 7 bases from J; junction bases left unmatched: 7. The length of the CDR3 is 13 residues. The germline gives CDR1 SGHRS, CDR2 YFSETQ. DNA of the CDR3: TGCGCCAGCAGCATGGAGGGGGCGCGTGGCTACACCTTC. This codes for CASSMEGARGYTF.

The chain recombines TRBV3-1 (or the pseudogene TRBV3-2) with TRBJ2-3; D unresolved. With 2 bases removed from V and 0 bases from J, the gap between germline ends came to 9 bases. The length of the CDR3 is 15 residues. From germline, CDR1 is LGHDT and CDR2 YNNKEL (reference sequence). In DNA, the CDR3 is TGTGCCAGCAGCCAAACGACTGCGAGCACAGATACGCAGTATTTT. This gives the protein CASSQTTASTDTQYF.

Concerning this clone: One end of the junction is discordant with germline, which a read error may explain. CDR3 in DNA: TGTGCTAGCAGCTTGAGTCACGAGCAGTACTTC. Its translation is CASSLSHEQYF. This sequence joins TRBV7-7 and TRBJ2-7, with unresolved D. The CDR3 is 11 residues long. From germline, CDR1 is SSHAT and CDR2 FNYEAQ (reference sequence).

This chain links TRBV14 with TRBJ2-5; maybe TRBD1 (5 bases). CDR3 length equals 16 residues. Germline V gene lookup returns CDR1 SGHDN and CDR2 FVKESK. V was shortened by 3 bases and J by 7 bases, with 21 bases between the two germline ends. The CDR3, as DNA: TGTGCCAGCAGCCATCCTCCTGACAGATCGAAGGGGACCCAGTACTTC. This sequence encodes CASSHPPDRSKGTQYF.

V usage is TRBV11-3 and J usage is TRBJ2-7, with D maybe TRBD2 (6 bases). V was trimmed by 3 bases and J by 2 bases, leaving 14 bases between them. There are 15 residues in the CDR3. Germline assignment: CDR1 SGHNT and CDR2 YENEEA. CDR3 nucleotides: TGTGCCAGCAGCTTGGGTGCTAGCGATCCCTACGAGCAGTACTTC. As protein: CASSLGASDPYEQYF.

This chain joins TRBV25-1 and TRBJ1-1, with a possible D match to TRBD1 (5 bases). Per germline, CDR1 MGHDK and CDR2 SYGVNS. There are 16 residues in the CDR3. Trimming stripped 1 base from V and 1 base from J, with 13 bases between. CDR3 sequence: CASSEWGGSGNTEAFF. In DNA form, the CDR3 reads TGTGCCAGCAGTGAATGGGGGGGGTCGGGGAACACTGAAGCTTTCTTT.

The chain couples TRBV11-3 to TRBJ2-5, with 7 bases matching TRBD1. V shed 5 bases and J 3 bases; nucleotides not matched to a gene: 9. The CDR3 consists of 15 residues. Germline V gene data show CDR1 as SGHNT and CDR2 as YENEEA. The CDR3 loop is CASSPGDRAEETQYF. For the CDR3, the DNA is TGTGCCAGCAGCCCCGGTGACAGGGCAGAAGAGACCCAGTACTTC.

CDR3 sequence: CASSEGLAAGYEQYF. The CDR3 DNA sequence: TGCGCCAGCAGTGAGGGGCTAGCGGCAGGCTACGAGCAGTACTTC. The chain is built from TRBV10-1 and TRBJ2-7; TRBD2 matches at 7 bases. The CDR3 totals 15 residues. In germline, CDR1 is WNHNN, CDR2 SYGVQD (reference sequence). After removal of 2 bases from V and 3 bases from J, the junction contained 7 bases not matched to a gene.

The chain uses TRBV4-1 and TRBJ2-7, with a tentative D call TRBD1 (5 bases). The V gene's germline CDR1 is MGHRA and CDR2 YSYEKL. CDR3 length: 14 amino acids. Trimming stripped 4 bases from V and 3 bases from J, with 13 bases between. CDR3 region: CASSLGDLGYEQYF. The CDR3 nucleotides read TGCGCCAGCAGCCTAGGGGATCTCGGCTACGAGCAGTACTTC.

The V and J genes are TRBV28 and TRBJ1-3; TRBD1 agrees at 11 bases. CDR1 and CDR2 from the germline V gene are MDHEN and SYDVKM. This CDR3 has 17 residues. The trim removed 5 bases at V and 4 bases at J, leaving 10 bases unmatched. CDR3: CASSPMDRGLFGNTIYF. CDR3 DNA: TGTGCCAGCAGTCCGATGGACAGGGGGCTTTTCGGAAACACCATATATTTT.

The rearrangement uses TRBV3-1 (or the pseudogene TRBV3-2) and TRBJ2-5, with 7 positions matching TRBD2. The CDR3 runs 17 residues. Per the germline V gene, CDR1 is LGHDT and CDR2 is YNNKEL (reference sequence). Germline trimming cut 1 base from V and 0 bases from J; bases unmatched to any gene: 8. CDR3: CASSQVETSRYQETQYF. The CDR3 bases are TGTGCCAGCAGCCAAGTGGAGACTAGCAGATACCAAGAGACCCAGTACTTC.

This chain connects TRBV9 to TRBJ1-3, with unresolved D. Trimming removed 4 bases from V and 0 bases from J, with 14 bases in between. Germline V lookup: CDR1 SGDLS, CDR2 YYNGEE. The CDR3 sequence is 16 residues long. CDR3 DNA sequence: TGTGCCAGCAGCCTTGGCCCACCAAGCTCTGGAAACACCATATATTTT. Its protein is CASSLGPPSSGNTIYF.

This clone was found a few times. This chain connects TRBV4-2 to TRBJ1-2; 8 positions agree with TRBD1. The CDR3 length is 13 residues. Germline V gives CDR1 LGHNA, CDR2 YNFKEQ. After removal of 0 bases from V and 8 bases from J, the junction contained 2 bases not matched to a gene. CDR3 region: CASSQEQGGGYTF. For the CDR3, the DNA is TGTGCCAGCAGCCAAGAACAGGGGGGAGGCTACACCTTC.